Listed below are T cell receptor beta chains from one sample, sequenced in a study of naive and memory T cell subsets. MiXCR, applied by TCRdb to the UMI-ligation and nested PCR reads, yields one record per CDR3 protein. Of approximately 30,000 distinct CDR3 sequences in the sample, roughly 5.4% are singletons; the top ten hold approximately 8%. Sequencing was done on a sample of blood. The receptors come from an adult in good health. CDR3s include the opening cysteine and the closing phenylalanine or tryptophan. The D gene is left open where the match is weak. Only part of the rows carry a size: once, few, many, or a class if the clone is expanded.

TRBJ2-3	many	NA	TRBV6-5	CASRPTGRSTDTQYF	TGTGCCAGCAGGCCGACTGGGAGGAGCACAGATACGCAGTATTTT
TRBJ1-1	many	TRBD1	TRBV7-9	CASSSGTENTEAFF	TGTGCCAGCAGCTCAGGGACAGAGAACACTGAAGCTTTCTTT
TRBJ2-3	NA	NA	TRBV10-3	CAIRPSLAGGQIRSIF	NA
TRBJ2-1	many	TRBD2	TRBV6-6	CASSRGTSEGGEQFF	TGTGCCAGCAGTCGGGGGACTAGCGAGGGGGGTGAGCAGTTCTTC
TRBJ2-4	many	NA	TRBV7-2	CASSFSSGQNIQYF	TGTGCCAGCAGCTTCAGCTCTGGGCAAAACATTCAGTACTTC
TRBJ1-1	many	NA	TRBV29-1	CSVRGTRSLNTEAFF	TGCAGCGTCCGCGGAACCAGGTCCTTGAACACTGAAGCTTTCTTT
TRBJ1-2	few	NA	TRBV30	CAWSDPPGGYTF	TGTGCCTGGAGTGACCCCCCTGGGGGCTACACCTTC
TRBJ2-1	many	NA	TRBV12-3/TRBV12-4	CAVDNSSNEQFF	TGTGCCGTGGATAATTCAAGCAATGAGCAGTTCTTC
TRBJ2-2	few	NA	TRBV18	CASSLNPPTGELFF	TGTGCCAGCTCGCTCAACCCTCCCACCGGGGAGCTGTTTTTT
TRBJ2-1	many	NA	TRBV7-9	CASSLEAAGEQFF	TGTGCCAGCAGCTTAGAAGCGGCCGGCGAGCAGTTCTTC
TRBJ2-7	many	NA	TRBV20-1	CSAQSGQSSYEQYF	TGCAGTGCTCAAAGCGGGCAGAGCTCCTACGAGCAGTACTTC
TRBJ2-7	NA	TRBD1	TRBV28	CASSLTTGGRDEQYF	TGTGCCAGCAGTTTAACGACAGGGGGTCGTGACGAGCAGTACTTC
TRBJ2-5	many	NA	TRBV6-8	CASRPGTSYQETQYF	TGTGCCAGCAGGCCCGGGACTTCGTACCAAGAGACCCAGTACTTC
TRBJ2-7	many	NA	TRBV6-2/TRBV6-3	CASSYNRVRSYEQYF	TGTGCCAGCAGTTACAACAGGGTCCGATCCTACGAGCAGTACTTC
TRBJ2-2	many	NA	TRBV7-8	CASSLASAGIGELFF	TGTGCCAGCAGCTTAGCTAGCGCTGGCATCGGGGAGCTGTTTTTT
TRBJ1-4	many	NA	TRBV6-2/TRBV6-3	CASSYLLLVDEKLFF	TGTGCCAGCAGTTACTTGCTCTTGGTGGATGAAAAACTGTTTTTT
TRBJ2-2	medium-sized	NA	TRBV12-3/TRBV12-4	CASSLTGVTGELFF	TGTGCCAGCAGTTTAACGGGAGTCACCGGGGAGCTGTTTTTT
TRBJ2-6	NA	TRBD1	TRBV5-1	CASSPDRVGANVLTF	TGCGCCAGCAGCCCGGACAGGGTTGGGGCCAACGTCCTGACTTTC
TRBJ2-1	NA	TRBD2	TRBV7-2	CASSRLPAGVSNEQFF	TGTGCCAGCAGCCGACTCCCAGCGGGGGTAAGCAATGAGCAGTTCTTC
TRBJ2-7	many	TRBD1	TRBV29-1	CSVWDRGGEQYF	TGCAGCGTCTGGGACAGGGGAGGCGAGCAGTACTTC
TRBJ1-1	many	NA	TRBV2	CASLTGTNTEAFF	TGTGCCAGTCTTACAGGGACGAACACTGAAGCTTTCTTT
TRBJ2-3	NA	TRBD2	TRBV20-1	CSARGLAGGGTDTQYF	TGCAGTGCTAGGGGACTAGCGGGAGGGGGCACAGATACGCAGTATTTT
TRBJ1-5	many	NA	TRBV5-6	CASSLGDQPQHF	TGTGCCAGCAGCTTGGGTGATCAGCCCCAGCATTTT
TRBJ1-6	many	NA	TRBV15	CATSRDPSLSPLHF	TGTGCCACCAGCAGAGATCCTAGCTTATCACCCCTCCACTTT
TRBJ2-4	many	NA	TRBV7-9	CASSSLQALSLNIQYF	TGTGCCAGCAGCTCATTACAGGCCCTAAGTCTGAACATTCAGTACTTC
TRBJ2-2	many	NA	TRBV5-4	CASSSIYTGELFF	TGTGCCAGCAGCTCAATCTACACCGGGGAGCTGTTTTTT
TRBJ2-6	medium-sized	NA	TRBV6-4	CASSAGNSGANVLTF	TGTGCCAGCAGTGCCGGCAACTCTGGGGCCAACGTCCTGACTTTC
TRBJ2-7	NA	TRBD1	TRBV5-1	CASSPDRGLLSYEQYF	TGCGCCAGCAGCCCAGACAGGGGGCTTTTATCCTACGAGCAGTACTTC
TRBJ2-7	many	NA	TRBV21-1	CASSKRSGSEGRVTYEQYF	TGTGCCAGCAGCAAACGAAGCGGCTCGGAAGGCCGCGTCACCTACGAGCAGTACTTC
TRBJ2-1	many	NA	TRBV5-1	CASSLEGNAGDEQFF	TGCGCCAGCAGCTTAGAGGGGAACGCGGGCGATGAGCAGTTCTTC
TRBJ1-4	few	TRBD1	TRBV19	CASTEGLGGSSEKLFF	TGTGCCAGTACCGAGGGGTTAGGGGGCAGCAGTGAAAAACTGTTTTTT
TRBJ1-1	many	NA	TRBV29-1	CSGLTGGNTEAFF	TGCAGCGGGCTGACAGGTGGCAACACTGAAGCTTTCTTT
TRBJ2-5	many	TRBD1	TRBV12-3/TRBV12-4	CASSTTGDQETQYF	TGTGCCAGCAGTACGACAGGGGACCAAGAGACCCAGTACTTC
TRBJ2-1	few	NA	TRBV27	CASSPGPRGFF	TGTGCCAGCAGTCCGGGACCCCGGGGGTTCTTC
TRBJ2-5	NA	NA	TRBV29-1	CSVVSEHETQYF	TGCAGCGTTGTCTCGGAACACGAGACCCAGTACTTC
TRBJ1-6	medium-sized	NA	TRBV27	CASREAGLNSPLHF	TGTGCCAGCCGGGAGGCAGGGCTAAATTCACCCCTCCACTTT